The 10 T cell receptor beta chains presented below share a single source sample, sequenced in a study of PD-L1 blockade in urothelial cancer. The assay was immunoSEQ multiplex PCR, and TCRdb's table has in-frame clones only and misses some. The top ten hold 3.2% of the sample, which has 130,000 or so clones, 65% to 85% seen once. Regarding time point: pretreatment peripheral blood. Sample: PBMCs, taken around atezolizumab (anti-PD-L1) treatment. These receptors were taken from a middle-aged man with urothelial cancer.

The chain has TRBV7-2 and TRBJ1-2; weak D call: TRBD1 (6 bases). V lost 5 bases to trimming and J lost 4 bases, with 17 bases between them. The CDR3 has 15 residues. Germline V gives CDR1 SGHTA, CDR2 FQGNSA. The CDR3 region is CASSPAGGRPYGYTF. CDR3 nucleotides: TGTGCCAGCAGCCCGGCGGGGGGGCGCCCCTATGGCTACACCTTC.

The CDR3 DNA reads as TGTGCCAGCAGCTCCCTAGCGGCGAACAATGAGCAGTTCTTC. This gives the protein CASSSLAANNEQFF. The chain is built from TRBV7-2 and TRBJ2-1; the match to TRBD2 covers 7 bases. Germline lookup yields CDR1 SGHTA and CDR2 FQGNSA. The CDR3 has 14 amino acids. The V segment lost 4 bases and the J segment 5 bases; nucleotides outside the gene matches: 5.

The genes are TRBV11-2 and TRBJ2-3; the D gene is possibly TRBD1 (7 bases). The V gene lost 4 bases and the J gene lost 1 base, with 15 bases spanning the gap. Germline values: CDR1 SGHAT, CDR2 FQNNGV. There are 16 residues in the CDR3. The DNA for the CDR3 is TGTGCCAGCAGCTCCGAGACAGGGACTCGCACAGATACGCAGTATTTT. This translates into CASSSETGTRTDTQYF.

This clone came up once. V and J are TRBV18 and TRBJ1-1; D is uncertain. Germline lookup yields CDR1 KGHSH and CDR2 LQKENI. V lost 5 bases, J lost 2 bases, and 12 bases lay in between. This CDR3 has 14 amino acids. CDR3 loop: CASSTDIFNTEAFF. Written as DNA, the CDR3 is TGTGCCAGCTCAACAGACATCTTTAACACTGAAGCTTTCTTT.

The chain combines TRBV5-1 with TRBJ2-7; TRBD1 matches 10 bases. This CDR3 is built from 16 residues. With 0 bases clipped from V and 3 bases from J, the junction kept 6 bases outside the gene matches. From germline, CDR1 is SGHRS and CDR2 YFSETQ. The CDR3 region is CASSLAGTGALYEQYF. DNA for the CDR3: TGCGCCAGCAGCTTGGCCGGGACAGGGGCGCTCTACGAGCAGTACTTC.

The chain employs TRBV18 and TRBJ2-7; 7 nucleotides line up with TRBD1. Germline CDR1 and CDR2: KGHSH and LQKENI. The CDR3 covers 13 residues. V trimming: 6 bases; J trimming: 2 bases; junction bases outside the gene matches: 4. CDR3 sequence (DNA): TGTGCCAGCTCGCCCGGGACAGCCTACGAGCAGTACTTC. Translating gives CASSPGTAYEQYF.

The rearrangement uses TRBV18 and TRBJ2-1, with a weak D call TRBD2 (6 bases). V was trimmed by 3 bases and J by 0 bases, leaving 15 bases between them. The CDR3 contains 17 residues. Germline V lookup: CDR1 KGHSH, CDR2 LQKENI. CDR3 amino acids: CASSPGSVGSSYNEQFF. The DNA for the CDR3 is TGTGCCAGCTCACCGGGTTCCGTCGGGAGCTCCTACAATGAGCAGTTCTTC.

V is TRBV7-9 and J is TRBJ1-5; maybe TRBD1 (5 bases). Trimming pared 5 bases from V and 1 base from J, leaving 9 bases between. Germline values: CDR1 SEHNR, CDR2 FQNEAQ (reference sequence). This CDR3 is 14 amino acids long. The CDR3 here is CASSQEGSNQPQHF. CDR3 bases: TGTGCCAGCAGCCAGGAGGGGAGCAATCAGCCCCAGCATTTT. The variable domain in full, with the rest retrieved from reference TRBV7-9 and TRBJ1-5, is DTGVSQNPRHKITKRGQNVTFRCDPISEHNRLYWYRQTLGQGPEFLTYFQNEAQLEKSRLLSDRFSAERPKGSFSTLEIQRTEQGDSAMYLCASSQEGSNQPQHFGDGTRLSIL.

The CDR3 DNA reads TGTGCCAGTAAGGCGGTTTGGGACTATGGCTACACCTTC. Translating gives CASKAVWDYGYTF. The chain recombines TRBV19 with TRBJ1-2; D remains ambiguous. This CDR3 has 13 residues. From germline, CDR1 is LNHDA and CDR2 SQIVND (reference sequence). V was cut by 7 bases and J by 3 bases, with 12 bases left in between.

The rearrangement uses TRBV2 and TRBJ2-3; D is unresolved. The CDR3 sequence is 15 residues long. Looked up from germline, CDR1 is SNHLY and CDR2 is FYNNEI. V lost 6 bases, J lost 1 base, and 14 bases lay in between. This CDR3 reads CASRPPTKRTDTQYF. CDR3 coding DNA: TGTGCCAGCAGACCTCCGACAAAGCGCACAGATACGCAGTATTTT.